The sequence of this TCR beta chain was determined in a study of T-cell reconstitution after alpha-beta-depleted transplantation in children. In this sample, this clonotype turned up a few times. Unique molecular identifiers featured in how the TCRbeta library was prepared. TCRdb reanalysed the PCR reads using MiXCR and keeps one entry per CDR3 protein. Among hundreds of thousands of distinct CDR3 sequences listed, approximately 30% were seen once. This receptor was identified in a human donor who donated a stem cell graft to a child with aplastic anemia. The sequencing used PBMCs from the stem cell graft donor, collected from the stem cell graft.

For the CDR3, the DNA is TGTGCCAGCAGTCCGGGACCCACAGATACGCAGTATTTT. Its translation is CASSPGPTDTQYF. The rearrangement uses TRBV12-3 or TRBV12-4 and TRBJ2-3, with D tentatively TRBD1 or TRBD2 (5 bases each). This CDR3 has 13 residues. V was cut by 5 bases and J by 2 bases, with 8 bases left in between.